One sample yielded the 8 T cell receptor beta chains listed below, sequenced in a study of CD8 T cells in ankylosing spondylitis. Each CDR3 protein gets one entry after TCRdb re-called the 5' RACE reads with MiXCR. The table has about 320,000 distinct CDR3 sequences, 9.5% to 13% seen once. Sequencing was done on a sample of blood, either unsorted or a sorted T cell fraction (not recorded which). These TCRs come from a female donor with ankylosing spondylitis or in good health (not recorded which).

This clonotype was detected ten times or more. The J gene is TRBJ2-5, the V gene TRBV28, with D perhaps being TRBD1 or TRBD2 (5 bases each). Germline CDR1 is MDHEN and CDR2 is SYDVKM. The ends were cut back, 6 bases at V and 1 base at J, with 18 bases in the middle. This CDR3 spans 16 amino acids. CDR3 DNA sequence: TGTGCCAGCAGCCCCGCTGACTGGGGGAGCCAAGAGACCCAGTACTTC. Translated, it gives CASSPADWGSQETQYF.

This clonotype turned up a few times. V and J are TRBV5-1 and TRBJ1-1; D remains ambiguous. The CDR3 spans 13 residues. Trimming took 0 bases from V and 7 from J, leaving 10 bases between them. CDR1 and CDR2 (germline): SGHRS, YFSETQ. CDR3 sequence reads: CASSLDSLSEAFF. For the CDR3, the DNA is TGCGCCAGCAGCTTGGACAGCCTAAGTGAAGCTTTCTTT.

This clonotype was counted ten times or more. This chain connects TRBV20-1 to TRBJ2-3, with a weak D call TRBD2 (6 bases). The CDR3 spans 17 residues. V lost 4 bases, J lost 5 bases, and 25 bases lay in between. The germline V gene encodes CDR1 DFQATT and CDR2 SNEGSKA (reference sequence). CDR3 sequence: CSAITTLFGSQVDTQYF. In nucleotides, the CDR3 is TGCAGTGCTATCACAACCCTTTTCGGGAGTCAGGTAGATACGCAGTATTTT.

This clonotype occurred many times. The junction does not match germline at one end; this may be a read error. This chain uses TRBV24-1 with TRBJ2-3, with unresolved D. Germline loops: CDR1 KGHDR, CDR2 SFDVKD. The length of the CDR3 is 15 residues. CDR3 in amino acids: CATGDRTQHTDTQYF. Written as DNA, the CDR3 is TGTGCCACCGGTGACCGCACCCAACACACAGATACGCAGTATTTT.

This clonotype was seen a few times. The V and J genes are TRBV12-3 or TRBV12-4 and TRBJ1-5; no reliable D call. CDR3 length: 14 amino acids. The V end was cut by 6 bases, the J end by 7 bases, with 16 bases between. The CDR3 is CASSSTPKEQPQHF. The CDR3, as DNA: TGTGCCAGCAGCTCGACCCCGAAGGAGCAGCCCCAGCATTTT.

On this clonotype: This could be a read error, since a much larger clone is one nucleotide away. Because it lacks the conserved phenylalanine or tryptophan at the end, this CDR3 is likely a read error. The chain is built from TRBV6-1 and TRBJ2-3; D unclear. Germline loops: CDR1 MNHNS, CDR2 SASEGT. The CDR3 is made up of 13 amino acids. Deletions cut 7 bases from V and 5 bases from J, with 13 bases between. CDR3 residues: CASKGVIGDTQYL. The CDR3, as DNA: TGTGCCAGCAAGGGCGTTATCGGAGATACGCAGTATTTA.

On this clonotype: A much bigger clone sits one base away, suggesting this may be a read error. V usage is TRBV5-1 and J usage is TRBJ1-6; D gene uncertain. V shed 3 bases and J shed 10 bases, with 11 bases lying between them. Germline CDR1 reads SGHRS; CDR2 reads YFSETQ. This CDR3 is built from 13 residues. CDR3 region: CASSSDGRSPLHF. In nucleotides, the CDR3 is TGCGCCAGCAGCTCGGACGGAAGGTCACCCCTCCACTTT.

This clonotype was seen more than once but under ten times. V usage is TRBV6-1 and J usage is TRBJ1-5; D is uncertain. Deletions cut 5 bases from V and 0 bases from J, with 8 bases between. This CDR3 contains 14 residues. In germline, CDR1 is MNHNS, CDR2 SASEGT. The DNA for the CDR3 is TGTGCCAGCAGTCCCTTATATAGCAATCAGCCCCAGCATTTT. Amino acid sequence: CASSPLYSNQPQHF.